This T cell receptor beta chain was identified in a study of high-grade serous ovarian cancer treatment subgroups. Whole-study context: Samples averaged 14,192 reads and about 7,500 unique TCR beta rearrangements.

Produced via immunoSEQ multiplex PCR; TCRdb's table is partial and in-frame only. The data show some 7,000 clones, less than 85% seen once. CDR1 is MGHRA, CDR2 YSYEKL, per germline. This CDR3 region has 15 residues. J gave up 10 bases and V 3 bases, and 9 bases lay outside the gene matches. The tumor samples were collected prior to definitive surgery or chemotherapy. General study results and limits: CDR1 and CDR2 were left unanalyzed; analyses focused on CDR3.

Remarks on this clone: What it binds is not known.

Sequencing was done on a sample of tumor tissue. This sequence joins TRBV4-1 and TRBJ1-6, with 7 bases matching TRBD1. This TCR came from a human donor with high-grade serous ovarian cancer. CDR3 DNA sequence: TGCGCCAGCAGCCAGGGGACAGTTGCAGGATCACCCCTCCACTTT. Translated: CASSQGTVAGSPLHF.